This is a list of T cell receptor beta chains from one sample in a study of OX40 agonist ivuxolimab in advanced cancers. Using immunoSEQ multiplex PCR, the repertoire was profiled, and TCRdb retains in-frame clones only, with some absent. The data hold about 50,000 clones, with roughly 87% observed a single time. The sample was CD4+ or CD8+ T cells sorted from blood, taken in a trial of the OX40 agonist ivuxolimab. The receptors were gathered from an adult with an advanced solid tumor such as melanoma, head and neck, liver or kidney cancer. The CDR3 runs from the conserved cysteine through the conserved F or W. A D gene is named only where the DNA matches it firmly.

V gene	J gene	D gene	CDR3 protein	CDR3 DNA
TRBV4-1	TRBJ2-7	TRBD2	CASSQASGGYEQYF	TGCGCCAGCAGCCAAGCTAGCGGCGGCTACGAGCAGTACTTC
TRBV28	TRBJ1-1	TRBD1	CASSWALTGVDTEAFF	TGTGCCAGCAGTTGGGCCTTGACAGGGGTCGACACTGAAGCTTTCTTT
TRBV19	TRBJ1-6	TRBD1	CASSMGQGYSPLHF	TGTGCCAGTAGTATGGGACAGGGGTATTCACCCCTCCACTTT
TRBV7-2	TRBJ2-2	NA	CASSFGGTGELFF	TGTGCCAGCAGCTTCGGGGGTACCGGGGAGCTGTTTTTT
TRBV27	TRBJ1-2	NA	CASSPIGGAPGYTF	TGTGCCAGCAGTCCCATAGGAGGGGCCCCAGGCTACACCTTC
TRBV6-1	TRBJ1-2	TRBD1	CASSTWTGPEGYTF	TGTGCCAGCAGTACCTGGACAGGGCCTGAGGGCTACACCTTC
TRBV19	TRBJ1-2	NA	CASSPRTVLYGYTF	TGTGCCAGTAGTCCCCGGACGGTCCTATATGGCTACACCTTC
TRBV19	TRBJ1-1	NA	CASSAGHLNTEAFF	TGTGCCAGTAGCGCGGGACACTTGAACACTGAAGCTTTCTTT
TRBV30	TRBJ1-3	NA	CAWSPLRRAVGNTIYF	TGTGCCTGGAGTCCACTCCGTAGGGCGGTCGGAAACACCATATATTTT
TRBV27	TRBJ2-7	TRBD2	CASSPGLAALHEQYF	TGTGCCAGCAGTCCAGGACTAGCGGCCCTCCACGAGCAGTACTTC
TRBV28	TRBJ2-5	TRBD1	CASSTPTGGWETQYF	TGTGCCAGCAGTACCCCCACAGGGGGGTGGGAGACCCAGTACTTC
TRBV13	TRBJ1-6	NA	CASSSTPGQDNSPLHF	TGTGCCAGCAGCTCTACGCCGGGACAAGACAATTCACCCCTCCACTTT
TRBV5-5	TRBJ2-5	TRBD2	CASSSSLAGPGVSETQYF	TGTGCCAGCAGTTCTAGTCTAGCGGGGCCCGGGGTGAGTGAGACCCAGTACTTC
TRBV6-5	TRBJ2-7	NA	CASSYGVWDEQYF	TGTGCCAGCAGTTACGGGGTTTGGGACGAGCAGTACTTC
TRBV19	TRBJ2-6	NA	CANRGGDGANVLTF	TGTGCCAACCGAGGGGGGGATGGGGCCAACGTCCTGACTTTC
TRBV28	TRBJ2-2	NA	CASEEGYGTGELFF	TGTGCCAGCGAGGAGGGGTATGGTACCGGGGAGCTGTTTTTT
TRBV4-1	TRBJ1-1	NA	CASSQVGDTEAFF	TGCGCCAGCAGCCAAGTCGGCGACACTGAAGCTTTCTTT
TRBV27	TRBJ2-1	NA	CASSSLTGYNEQFF	TGTGCCAGCAGTTCCCTGACAGGCTACAATGAGCAGTTCTTC